These 18 T cell receptor beta chains came from one sample sequenced in a study of cytomegalovirus exposure and HLA in healthy donors. PCR primers comprised 60 Vbeta and 13 Jbeta primers. Measured with immunoSEQ multiplex PCR; TCRdb has only the in-frame clones, and not every one. Among 150,000 to 160,000 clones listed, 65% to 75% were seen once. What was sequenced was PBMCs. Receptors originate from a man younger than 40 in good health and CMV-seronegative.

The chain is built from TRBV28 and TRBJ1-3; 7 bases fit TRBD1. With 10 bases clipped from V and 0 bases from J, the junction kept 6 bases outside the gene matches. The CDR3 runs to 14 residues. The germline V gene has CDR1 MDHEN and CDR2 SYDVKM. The CDR3 DNA reads TGTGCCACTACGACAGGGACCTCTGGAAACACCATATATTTT. Residues: CATTTGTSGNTIYF.

The rearrangement links TRBV28 to TRBJ1-1, with TRBD1 matching over 7 bases. With V trimmed by 1 base and J by 2 bases, 4 bases remained unmatched. This CDR3 comprises 15 residues. Germline CDR1 is MDHEN and CDR2 is SYDVKM. CDR3 sequence: CASSLSGQRNTEAFF. CDR3 coding DNA: TGTGCCAGCAGTTTATCGGGACAGAGAAACACTGAAGCTTTCTTT.

The V call is TRBV27, the J call TRBJ1-6, with 12 positions matching TRBD1. V was pared by 5 bases and J by 9 bases, with 5 bases of the junction left unmatched. Germline CDR1 is MNHEY and CDR2 is SMNVEV (reference sequence). This CDR3 has 15 amino acids. This CDR3 is CASSPTGQGASPLHF. CDR3 nucleotide sequence: TGTGCCAGCAGTCCCACGGGACAGGGGGCTTCACCCCTCCACTTT.

The rearrangement uses TRBV4-2 and TRBJ1-4; 9 nucleotides agree with TRBD1. Trimming at V came to 3 bases and at J to 9 bases, leaving 26 bases not matched to a gene. This CDR3 spans 21 amino acids. Germline V lookup: CDR1 LGHNA, CDR2 YNFKEQ. In DNA, the CDR3 is TGTGCCAGCAGCCAGGTCGCCCGAGTCCGGGACAGGGACCAGTCTCCAAAAAAACTGTTTTTT. Its protein product is CASSQVARVRDRDQSPKKLFF.

This chain connects TRBV19 to TRBJ2-2; D is uncertain. V was clipped by 2 bases and J by 5 bases, with 9 bases between them. Germline V gene data show CDR1 as LNHDA and CDR2 as SQIVND (reference sequence). The CDR3 is 14 residues long. Written as DNA, the CDR3 is TGTGCCAGTAGTATACAGATTTGGACCGGGGAGCTGTTTTTT. Its translation is CASSIQIWTGELFF.

This clone was observed a few times. V and J are TRBV5-6 and TRBJ1-5, with D unclear. This CDR3 is 12 amino acids long. The germline V and J ends were trimmed by 2 bases and 6 bases, with 6 bases remaining between them. CDR1 and CDR2 (germline): SGHDT, YYEEEE. CDR3 bases: TGTGCCAGCAGCTTACCCGGTCAGCCCCAGCATTTT. This codes for CASSLPGQPQHF. Drawing the rest from reference TRBV5-6 and TRBJ1-5, the complete variable domain is DAGVTQSPTHLIKTRGQQVTLRCSPKSGHDTVSWYQQALGQGPQFIFQYYEEEERQRGNFPDRFSGHQFPNYSSELNVNALLLGDSALYLCASSLPGQPQHFGDGTRLSIL.

The chain uses TRBV4-2 and TRBJ2-7; 7 nucleotides agree with TRBD2. This CDR3 contains 16 residues. Germline CDR1 is LGHNA and CDR2 is YNFKEQ. V lost 3 bases and J lost 3; bases outside the gene matches: 11. The CDR3 loop reads CASSQAGGGLIYEQYF. CDR3 bases: TGTGCCAGCAGCCAGGCCGGGGGAGGGTTGATCTACGAGCAGTACTTC.

The rearrangement uses TRBV5-1 and TRBJ1-2; tentatively, D is TRBD1 (5 bases). Between the trimmed V and J ends, which lost 4 bases and 6 bases, there was a span of 16 bases. Germline V CDR1 and CDR2: SGHRS, YFSETQ. The CDR3 is made up of 14 amino acids. CDR3 sequence: CASSPSRQGDGYTF. CDR3 in DNA: TGCGCCAGCAGCCCTTCGAGGCAGGGCGATGGCTACACCTTC.

The rearrangement uses TRBV6-1 and TRBJ1-2, with no clear D. The CDR3 is 15 amino acids. Trimming removed 0 bases at V and 4 bases at J, with 12 bases between. The germline CDR1 and CDR2 sequences are MNHNS and SASEGT. The CDR3: CASSEAQTPTYGYTF. CDR3 coding DNA: TGTGCCAGCAGTGAAGCCCAGACACCAACCTATGGCTACACCTTC.

The table lists this clone with a few counts. The chain links TRBV7-6 to TRBJ1-1; D is possibly TRBD1 (5 bases). V was clipped by 6 bases and J by 1 base, with 15 bases between them. The CDR3 totals 15 residues. Germline CDR1 reads SGHVS; CDR2 reads FNYEAQ. The CDR3 reads CASRPNAGQNTEAFF. Written as DNA, the CDR3 is TGTGCCAGCAGGCCGAACGCGGGGCAGAACACTGAAGCTTTCTTT. The variable domain in full, with the rest retrieved from reference TRBV7-6 and TRBJ1-1, is GAGVSQSPRYKVTKRGQDVALRCDPISGHVSLYWYRQALGQGPEFLTYFNYEAQQDKSGLPNDRFSAERPEGSISTLTIQRTEQRDSAMYRCASRPNAGQNTEAFFGQGTRLTVV.

This clone was seen a single time. Other DNA variants within this sample encode the same CDR3. This chain uses TRBV28 with TRBJ1-1; 11 bases fit TRBD1. V lost 4 bases, J lost 5 bases, and 3 bases stayed unmatched. The CDR3 sequence is 14 residues long. Germline V lookup: CDR1 MDHEN, CDR2 SYDVKM. CDR3 in amino acids: CASSSGTGGTEAFF. CDR3 nucleotides: TGTGCCAGCAGTTCCGGGACAGGGGGGACTGAAGCTTTCTTT.

The V gene is TRBV29-1, the J gene TRBJ2-4; TRBD2 is a possible D gene (5 bases). The germline V gene has CDR1 SQVTM and CDR2 ANQGSEA. The V gene lost 4 bases and the J gene lost 5 bases, with 12 bases spanning the gap. This CDR3 has 13 amino acids. The CDR3 sequence is CSVVVVGENIQYF. CDR3 DNA sequence: TGCAGCGTTGTAGTTGTGGGAGAAAACATTCAGTACTTC.

This sequence joins TRBV4-3 and TRBJ1-6; D is perhaps TRBD1 (6 bases). V shed 0 bases and J shed 7 bases, with 7 bases lying between them. The CDR3 length is 14 residues. Germline V CDR1 and CDR2: LGHNA, YSLEER. The chain's CDR3 is CASSQEDRNSPLHF. The CDR3 nucleotides are TGCGCCAGCAGCCAAGAGGACAGAAATTCACCCCTCCACTTT.

The chain couples TRBV7-2 to TRBJ2-1, with D possibly being TRBD1 (6 bases). Trimming removed 6 bases from V and 0 bases from J, with 15 bases in between. The germline CDR1 and CDR2 sequences are SGHTA and FQGNSA. The CDR3 runs 16 residues. The CDR3 loop reads CASSARTASSYNEQFF. The CDR3 region has the DNA TGTGCCAGCAGTGCACGGACAGCGAGCTCCTACAATGAGCAGTTCTTC.

This rearrangement joins TRBV11-3 to TRBJ1-1, with D possibly matching TRBD1 (5 bases). The CDR3 runs 12 residues. Germline V gives CDR1 SGHNT, CDR2 YENEEA. V was pared by 5 bases and J by 7 bases, with 11 bases between. The chain's CDR3 is CASSPGGDEAFF. The CDR3 coding sequence is TGTGCCAGCAGCCCGGGGGGGGATGAAGCTTTCTTT.

In regard to this clone: Other nucleotide sequences in the sample specify the same CDR3. The rearrangement joins TRBV11-2 to TRBJ2-7, with D hard to call. Trimming pared 1 base from V and 2 bases from J, leaving 6 bases between. The CDR3 is made up of 13 amino acids. Germline V gene sequence: CDR1 SGHAT, CDR2 FQNNGV. The chain's CDR3 is CASSLGVTYEQYF. Here the CDR3 DNA reads TGTGCCAGCAGCTTAGGCGTCACCTACGAGCAGTACTTC.

The V and J genes are TRBV19 and TRBJ1-6, with D possibly matching TRBD1 (6 bases). V lost 5 bases and J lost 8, with 10 bases in between. CDR1 and CDR2 from the germline V gene are LNHDA and SQIVND (reference sequence). CDR3 size: 13 residues. The CDR3 spells CASSLNRDSPLHF. The CDR3 nucleotides read TGTGCCAGTAGTTTGAACAGGGATTCACCCCTCCACTTT.

This clone was seen a few times. This rearrangement joins TRBV5-1 to TRBJ2-7, with a possible D match to TRBD2 (5 bases). Germline values: CDR1 SGHRS, CDR2 YFSETQ. The V end was cut by 1 base, the J end by 3 bases, with 14 bases between. The CDR3 totals 15 residues. The chain's CDR3 is CASSLTWGAYYEQYF. As DNA, the CDR3 is TGCGCCAGCAGCTTGACTTGGGGAGCCTACTACGAGCAGTACTTC. Together with reference TRBV5-1 and TRBJ2-7, the CDR3 gives the full variable domain: KAGVTQTPRYLIKTRGQQVTLSCSPISGHRSVSWYQQTPGQGLQFLFEYFSETQRNKGNFPGRFSGRQFSNSRSEMNVSTLELGDSALYLCASSLTWGAYYEQYFGPGTRLTVT.